This TCR beta chain was documented in a study of T cells in tumors after PD-1 blockade. TCRdb's copy holds only in-frame clones and misses some; the assay was immunoSEQ multiplex PCR. Of approximately 63,000 clones listed, about 74% are singletons. CDR3 size: 15 residues. Germline V gives CDR1 LNHDA, CDR2 SQIVND (reference sequence). The V gene lost 5 bases and the J gene lost 3 bases, with 17 bases spanning the gap. The TCR comes from a human donor with basal cell carcinoma. The source material was PBMCs, sampled after anti-PD-1 treatment. The genes are TRBV19 and TRBJ2-7; tentative D call: TRBD1 (5 bases). CDR3 coding DNA: TGTGCCAGTAGTTCGGACACCAAGGGAATCTACGAGCAGTACTTC. This codes for CASSSDTKGIYEQYF.